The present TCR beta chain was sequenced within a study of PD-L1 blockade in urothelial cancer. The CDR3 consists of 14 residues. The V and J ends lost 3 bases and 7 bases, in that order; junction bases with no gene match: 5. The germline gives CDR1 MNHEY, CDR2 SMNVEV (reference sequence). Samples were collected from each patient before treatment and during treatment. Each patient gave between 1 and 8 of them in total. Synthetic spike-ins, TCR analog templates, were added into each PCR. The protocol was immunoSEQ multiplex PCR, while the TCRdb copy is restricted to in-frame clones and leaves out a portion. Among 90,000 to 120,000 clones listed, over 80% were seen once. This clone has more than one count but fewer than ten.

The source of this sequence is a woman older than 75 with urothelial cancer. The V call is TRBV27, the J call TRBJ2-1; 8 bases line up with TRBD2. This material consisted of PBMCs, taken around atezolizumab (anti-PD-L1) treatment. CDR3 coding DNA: TGTGCCAGCAGTTTCGTTAGCGGGATAAATGAGCAGTTCTTC. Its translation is CASSFVSGINEQFF.